The source of this T cell receptor beta chain is a study of T cell changes during pregnancy in multiple sclerosis. In germline, CDR1 is SNHLY, CDR2 FYNNEI. V was clipped by 6 bases and J by 3 bases; unmatched bases: 8. The CDR3 covers 15 residues. Produced via immunoSEQ multiplex PCR; TCRdb's table is partial and in-frame only. Of tens of thousands of clones in the sample, around 92% are singletons; the top ten hold roughly 0.71%. J is TRBJ2-7 and V is TRBV2; 10 bases are a match to TRBD1. This sequence was found in a female donor with multiple sclerosis, enrolled in a pregnancy study. The material was CD4+ T cells from peripheral blood mononuclear cells, obtained in the third trimester of pregnancy. This chain's CDR3 is CASSRDRGSLYEQYF. The CDR3 coding sequence is TGTGCCAGCAGCCGGGACAGGGGCAGCCTCTACGAGCAGTACTTC.